This T cell receptor beta chain was identified during a study of PD-1 blockade in classical Hodgkin lymphoma. Whole-study findings and limits: Patients with a complete response exhibited baseline diversity comparable to newly diagnosed patients. Those patients who began receiving nivolumab less than 1 year after ASCT had lower diversity, and they were excluded. CD4+ TCR diversity, unlike CD8+, rose significantly by C4D1. Newly diagnosed patients were reported to exhibit reduced baseline TCR diversity relative to healthy donors.

Note on this clone: Its target is not known.

Noted time point: cycle 4 day 1 (C4D1), after 6 weeks of nivolumab. Each and every patient relapsed after autologous stem cell transplantation, and patients got differing brentuximab vedotin exposure. This CDR3 spans 18 amino acids. The V and J ends lost 0 bases and 0 bases respectively, with 15 bases between them. The germline CDR1 and CDR2 sequences are ENHRY and SYGVKD. Libraries were prepared by immunoSEQ multiplex PCR; TCRdb keeps only in-frame clonotypes and omits some of them. Found here are about 44,000 clones, 66% of them singletons; the top ten hold about 3.1%. Sequenced here: peripheral blood mononuclear cells (PBMCs), sampled before the fourth cycle of nivolumab. This chain joins TRBV10-3 and TRBJ1-5, with D uncertain. The clonotype comes from a human donor with classical Hodgkin lymphoma. The CDR3, as DNA: TGTGCCATCAGTGAGTCGAAGTCGCAGGCAGATAGCAATCAGCCCCAGCATTTT. Its translation: CAISESKSQADSNQPQHF.